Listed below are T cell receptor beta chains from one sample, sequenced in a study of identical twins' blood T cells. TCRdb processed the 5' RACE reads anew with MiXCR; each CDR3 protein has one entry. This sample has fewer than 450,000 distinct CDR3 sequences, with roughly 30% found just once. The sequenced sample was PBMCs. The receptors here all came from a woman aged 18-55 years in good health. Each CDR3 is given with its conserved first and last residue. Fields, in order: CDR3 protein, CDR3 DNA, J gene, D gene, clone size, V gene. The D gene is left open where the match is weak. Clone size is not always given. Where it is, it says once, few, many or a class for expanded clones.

CDR3: CASSDTAGTGYNEQFF
DNA: TGTGCCAGCAGCGACACCGCCGGGACAGGGTACAATGAGCAGTTCTTC
J: TRBJ2-1
D: TRBD1
size: NA
V: TRBV7-9

CDR3: CASRRNLNTEAFF
DNA: TGTGCCAGTAGACGAAACTTGAACACTGAAGCTTTCTTT
J: TRBJ1-1
D: NA
size: NA
V: TRBV19

CDR3: CASSSPSGNEQFF
DNA: TGTGCCAGCAGTTCCCCTAGCGGCAATGAGCAGTTCTTC
J: TRBJ2-1
D: TRBD2
size: NA
V: TRBV6-2/TRBV6-3

CDR3: CASAEQGSTDTQYF
DNA: TGTGCCAGCGCTGAACAGGGATCCACAGATACGCAGTATTTT
J: TRBJ2-3
D: NA
size: NA
V: TRBV2

CDR3: CSVESGSSYEQYF
DNA: TGCAGCGTTGAGTCAGGATCATCCTACGAGCAGTACTTC
J: TRBJ2-7
D: NA
size: many
V: TRBV29-1

CDR3: CASSPFQSNQPQHF
DNA: TGTGCCAGCAGCCCGTTTCAGAGCAATCAGCCCCAGCATTTT
J: TRBJ1-5
D: NA
size: many
V: TRBV5-6

CDR3: CASTETGGTEAFF
DNA: TGTGCCAGCACTGAGACAGGGGGCACTGAAGCTTTCTTT
J: TRBJ1-1
D: TRBD1
size: NA
V: TRBV19

CDR3: CASSQVFSIERTDTQYF
DNA: TGTGCCAGCAGCCAAGTATTCTCCATAGAGCGCACAGATACGCAGTATTTT
J: TRBJ2-3
D: NA
size: many
V: TRBV3-1

CDR3: CASSLVTASNEKLFF
DNA: TGTGCCAGCAGCTTAGTCACCGCTTCTAATGAAAAACTGTTTTTT
J: TRBJ1-4
D: NA
size: NA
V: TRBV7-2

CDR3: CASGSTGNTIYF
DNA: TGTGCCAGCGGCTCAACGGGGAACACCATATATTTT
J: TRBJ1-3
D: NA
size: NA
V: TRBV2

CDR3: CSVALAKETQYF
DNA: TGCAGCGTTGCTCTAGCGAAAGAGACCCAGTACTTC
J: TRBJ2-5
D: NA
size: NA
V: TRBV29-1

CDR3: CASSLGRPDEKLFF
DNA: TGCGCCAGCAGCTTAGGACGTCCGGATGAAAAACTGTTTTTT
J: TRBJ1-4
D: NA
size: NA
V: TRBV5-1

CDR3: CASNANTGELFF
DNA: TGTGCCAGCAATGCGAACACCGGGGAGCTGTTTTTT
J: TRBJ2-2
D: NA
size: few
V: TRBV9

CDR3: CASRSSGGAGELFF
DNA: TGTGCCAGCAGATCCTCGGGGGGCGCCGGGGAGCTGTTTTTT
J: TRBJ2-2
D: NA
size: few
V: TRBV12-3/TRBV12-4

CDR3: CSAPAGTGGRIEKLFF
DNA: TGCAGTGCTCCTGCCGGGACAGGAGGAAGAATTGAAAAACTGTTTTTT
J: TRBJ1-4
D: TRBD1
size: NA
V: TRBV20-1

CDR3: CSLSPPGPNYGYTF
DNA: TGCAGCCTCTCTCCGCCGGGACCTAACTATGGCTACACCTTC
J: TRBJ1-2
D: NA
size: many
V: TRBV29-1

CDR3: CASSFRDTLTDTQYF
DNA: TGCGCCAGCAGCTTCCGGGACACCCTCACAGATACGCAGTATTTT
J: TRBJ2-3
D: NA
size: few
V: TRBV5-1

CDR3: CASRGQGSEQYF
DNA: TGTGCCAGCAGGGGACAGGGGAGCGAGCAGTACTTC
J: TRBJ2-7
D: TRBD1
size: NA
V: TRBV11-2

CDR3: CASSQDLVPTYGHTF
DNA: TGCGCCAGCAGCCAAGATTTGGTACCGACCTATGGCCACACCTTC
J: TRBJ1-2
D: NA
size: few
V: TRBV4-3

CDR3: CASSLATGGAPNEQFF
DNA: TGTGCCAGCAGCTTAGCGACCGGGGGGGCTCCTAATGAGCAGTTCTTC
J: TRBJ2-1
D: TRBD2
size: NA
V: TRBV7-8

CDR3: CASSLLGGYGNTIYF
DNA: TGTGCCAGCAGCCTTTTGGGCGGCTATGGAAACACCATATATTTT
J: TRBJ1-3
D: NA
size: NA
V: TRBV7-6

CDR3: CSASPGQGNSPLHF
DNA: TGCAGTGCTAGCCCGGGACAGGGCAATTCACCCCTCCACTTT
J: TRBJ1-6
D: TRBD1
size: few
V: TRBV20-1

CDR3: CASSLVLTDTQYF
DNA: TGTGCCAGCAGCTTAGTCCTCACAGATACGCAGTATTTT
J: TRBJ2-3
D: NA
size: many
V: TRBV7-2

CDR3: CASSESGKTDTQYF
DNA: TGTGCCAGCAGTGAGAGCGGGAAAACAGATACGCAGTATTTT
J: TRBJ2-3
D: TRBD2
size: NA
V: TRBV6-5

CDR3: CSVTSGDTSTDTQYF
DNA: TGCAGTGTGACTAGCGGGGACACTAGCACAGATACGCAGTATTTT
J: TRBJ2-3
D: TRBD2
size: NA
V: TRBV20-1

CDR3: CAWSGHRNTEAFF
DNA: TGTGCCTGGAGTGGTCACAGGAACACTGAAGCTTTCTTT
J: TRBJ1-1
D: NA
size: few
V: TRBV30

CDR3: CASTSEAGELFF
DNA: TGTGCCAGCACCAGCGAGGCCGGGGAGCTGTTTTTT
J: TRBJ2-2
D: NA
size: NA
V: TRBV2

CDR3: CASSHGQGTDTQYF
DNA: TGTGCCAGCAGCCACGGACAGGGCACAGATACGCAGTATTTT
J: TRBJ2-3
D: TRBD1
size: NA
V: TRBV9

CDR3: CASSLEDPSGGAQETQYF
DNA: TGTGCCAGCAGTTTAGAGGACCCTAGCGGGGGGGCCCAAGAGACCCAGTACTTC
J: TRBJ2-5
D: TRBD2
size: NA
V: TRBV27

CDR3: CASTGGGTGEPFF
DNA: TGTGCCAGCACCGGAGGGGGCACCGGGGAGCCGTTTTTT
J: TRBJ2-2
D: NA
size: once
V: TRBV9